The entry that follows covers one T cell receptor beta chain sequence. V shed 5 bases and J 10 bases; nucleotides not matched to a gene: 7. The CDR3 loop spans 15 amino acids. Germline V gene sequence: CDR1 SGHNT, CDR2 YENEEA. This sample was taken from a study of blood T cell repertoires in COVID-19. Methods used by the authors: Amplified reference gene primers provided the basis for estimating nucleated cell counts. The repertoire was sequenced with immunoSEQ multiplex PCR; TCRdb's copy has only in-frame clones and lacks some. V, J and clone size derive from that table, while D and trimming were established from the DNA sequence. The sample includes about 150,000 clones, 80% to 90% seen only once; the top ten take roughly 15%.

The clonotype comes from a woman aged 40 to 49 with acute or convalescent COVID-19. The rearrangement uses TRBV11-3 and TRBJ1-6, with 11 nucleotides matching TRBD1. The sequenced material came from peripheral blood. Here the CDR3 reads CASSTRTGGVSPLHF. The DNA for the CDR3 is TGTGCCAGCAGCACCCGGACAGGGGGCGTCTCACCCCTCCACTTT. Using reference TRBV11-3 and TRBJ1-6 for the parts outside the CDR3, the full variable domain is EAGVVQSPRYKIIEKKQPVAFWCNPISGHNTLYWYLQNLGQGPELLIRYENEEAVDDSQLPKDRFSAERLKGVDSTLKIQPAELGDSAVYLCASSTRTGGVSPLHFGNGTRLTVT.